These 29 T cell receptor beta chains originate from one sample sequenced in a study of OX40 agonist ivuxolimab in advanced cancers. Measured with immunoSEQ multiplex PCR; TCRdb has only the in-frame clones, and not every one. The data show about 78,000 clones, almost 95% seen once. The starting material was CD4+ or CD8+ T cells sorted from blood, obtained in a trial of the OX40 agonist ivuxolimab. Every receptor here comes from an adult with an advanced solid tumor such as melanoma, head and neck, liver or kidney cancer.

This clone was seen only once. The genes are TRBV28 and TRBJ2-5, with 7 nucleotides matching TRBD2. The ends lost 3 bases at V and 4 bases at J; junction bases unmatched: 11. Germline V gene data show CDR1 as MDHEN and CDR2 as SYDVKM. The CDR3 is made up of 16 amino acids. The CDR3 loop reads CASSFSGGSAGETQYF. The DNA for the CDR3 is TGTGCCAGCAGTTTTAGTGGCGGGAGTGCCGGAGAGACCCAGTACTTC.

The chain combines TRBV7-2 with TRBJ2-3, with 10 bases lining up with TRBD1. The germline CDR1 and CDR2 sequences are SGHTA and FQGNSA. The ends lost 5 bases at V and 8 bases at J; junction bases unmatched: 13. The CDR3 sequence is 16 residues long. CDR3 protein: CASSPGTGAPSGTQYF. CDR3 nucleotides: TGTGCCAGCAGCCCCGGGACAGGGGCCCCGTCGGGTACGCAGTATTTT.

This clone has more than one count but fewer than ten. This sequence joins TRBV25-1 and TRBJ2-3, with TRBD2 matching 7 bases. This CDR3 has 14 residues. With 7 bases clipped from V and 4 bases from J, the junction kept 8 bases outside the gene matches. Looked up from germline, CDR1 is MGHDK and CDR2 is SYGVNS. CDR3 sequence (DNA): TGTGCCAGCACCCGCTCCCGGGAGGCAGATACGCAGTATTTT. As protein: CASTRSREADTQYF.

This clone was seen a handful of times. The V call is TRBV19, the J call TRBJ1-5; 7 nucleotides align to TRBD1. Per germline, CDR1 LNHDA and CDR2 SQIVND (reference sequence). There are 13 residues in the CDR3. The J segment lost 7 bases and the V segment lost 8 bases, leaving 8 bases of the junction unmatched. The CDR3 loop reads CASDRDSGQPQHF. The CDR3 coding sequence is TGTGCCAGTGACAGGGACTCGGGACAGCCCCAGCATTTT.

The rearrangement uses TRBV19 and TRBJ1-5; D not certain. The V end was cut by 2 bases, the J end by 2 bases, with 10 bases between. This CDR3 is built from 15 residues. Germline V CDR1 and CDR2: LNHDA, SQIVND (reference sequence). The CDR3, as DNA: TGTGCCAGTAGTATACTTGGGCGGGGCAATCAGCCCCAGCATTTT. Its protein is CASSILGRGNQPQHF.

The rearrangement uses TRBV6-6 and TRBJ2-2, with 7 bases identical to TRBD1. This CDR3 spans 15 amino acids. V was pared by 8 bases and J by 7 bases, with 13 bases of the junction left unmatched. The germline V gene encodes CDR1 MNHNY and CDR2 SVGAGI (reference sequence). The CDR3 is CASAPRGRGSGELFF. As DNA, the CDR3 is TGTGCCAGCGCCCCTCGGGGCAGGGGGAGCGGGGAGCTGTTTTTT.

As DNA, the CDR3 is TGTGCCAGCAGCTTAGTGAGCACCGGGGAGCTGTTTTTT. Translation gives CASSLVSTGELFF. This chain links TRBV11-3 with TRBJ2-2; D not resolved. Germline lookup yields CDR1 SGHNT and CDR2 YENEEA. This CDR3 is 13 amino acids long. Trimming shortened V by 1 base and J by 4 bases, and 4 bases separated the two germline ends.

This chain joins TRBV28 and TRBJ1-2; D gene ambiguous. The CDR3 has 13 residues. V lost 4 bases and J lost 2, with 8 bases in between. Germline CDR1 reads MDHEN; CDR2 reads SYDVKM. DNA for the CDR3: TGTGCCAGCAGTTACGGCGGGAACTATGGCTACACCTTC. This sequence encodes CASSYGGNYGYTF.

The chain is built from TRBV5-1 and TRBJ2-5; D ambiguous. This CDR3 comprises 11 residues. The V and J ends lost 7 bases and 1 base respectively, with 5 bases between them. Germline V gene data show CDR1 as SGHRS and CDR2 as YFSETQ. CDR3 region: CASGPQETQYF. The CDR3 bases are TGCGCCAGCGGACCCCAAGAGACCCAGTACTTC. Together with reference TRBV5-1 and TRBJ2-5, the CDR3 gives the full variable domain: KAGVTQTPRYLIKTRGQQVTLSCSPISGHRSVSWYQQTPGQGLQFLFEYFSETQRNKGNFPGRFSGRQFSNSRSEMNVSTLELGDSALYLCASGPQETQYFGPGTRLLVL.

V usage is TRBV5-6 and J usage is TRBJ2-1; tentatively, D is TRBD1 (6 bases). CDR1 is SGHDT and CDR2 is YYEEEE in the germline V gene. This CDR3 spans 15 amino acids. V gave up 4 bases and J gave up 2 bases, with 13 bases separating them. CDR3 sequence (DNA): TGTGCCAGCAGCCACGTAGAGGGGGCCTACAATGAGCAGTTCTTC. Protein: CASSHVEGAYNEQFF.

V and J are TRBV14 and TRBJ1-2; 7 nucleotides line up with TRBD1. The germline CDR1 and CDR2 sequences are SGHDN and FVKESK. V dropped 4 bases and J dropped 8; count of bases not matched to a gene: 4. This CDR3 is 12 amino acids long. The CDR3 sequence is CASSLGDSGYTF. CDR3 nucleotides: TGTGCCAGCAGCCTAGGGGACAGCGGCTACACCTTC.

This clone has a single count. The genes are TRBV6-1 and TRBJ2-4; 7 positions agree with TRBD2. The CDR3 extends over 17 amino acids. Germline trimming cut 1 base from V and 0 bases from J; bases unmatched to any gene: 6. The germline V gene has CDR1 MNHNS and CDR2 SASEGT. Here the CDR3 reads CASSEDRLAEAKNIQYF. The CDR3 DNA is TGTGCCAGCAGTGAAGACCGACTAGCAGAAGCCAAAAACATTCAGTACTTC.

The chain uses TRBV11-2 and TRBJ1-1; D gene uncertain. CDR1 is SGHAT and CDR2 is FQNNGV in the germline V gene. V was clipped by 8 bases and J by 0 bases, with 10 bases between them. CDR3 length: 13 residues. CDR3: CASRAFMNTEAFF. The CDR3 DNA is TGTGCCAGCCGAGCCTTCATGAACACTGAAGCTTTCTTT.

This rearrangement joins TRBV5-1 to TRBJ2-5; 11 nucleotides line up with TRBD2. The junction had 1 base not matched to a gene; V was cut back by 0 bases and J by 3 bases. CDR3 length: 15 residues. Germline lookup yields CDR1 SGHRS and CDR2 YFSETQ. The CDR3 reads CASSLVAGGEETQYF. The CDR3 DNA is TGCGCCAGCAGCTTGGTAGCGGGAGGGGAAGAGACCCAGTACTTC.

The chain uses TRBV7-7 and TRBJ2-3, with TRBD2 identical over 7 bases. Germline CDR1 is SSHAT and CDR2 is FNYEAQ (reference sequence). The CDR3 covers 14 residues. CDR3 residues: CASSRDYNTDTQYF. CDR3 nucleotide sequence: TGTGCTAGCTCCCGGGACTACAACACAGATACGCAGTATTTT.

The chain joins TRBV11-2 to TRBJ1-2, with a tentative D call TRBD1 (5 bases). CDR1 SGHAT and CDR2 FQNNGV come from the germline V gene. The CDR3 is 15 amino acids. Trimming took off 4 bases at V and 3 bases at J, with 15 bases between the two ends. CDR3 loop: CASSSPSREHYGYTF. For the CDR3, the DNA is TGTGCCAGCAGCTCCCCCTCCAGGGAGCACTATGGCTACACCTTC.

The V and J genes are TRBV27 and TRBJ2-5, with D perhaps matching TRBD1 or TRBD2 (5 bases each). The germline gives CDR1 MNHEY, CDR2 SMNVEV (reference sequence). Between the trimmed V and J ends, which lost 2 bases and 4 bases, there was a span of 20 bases. There are 17 residues in the CDR3. CDR3 residues: CASSLGLGAGGGETQYF. In nucleotides, the CDR3 is TGTGCCAGCAGTTTAGGTTTAGGGGCCGGTGGGGGAGAGACCCAGTACTTC.

This sequence joins TRBV30 and TRBJ2-7; no clear D gene. CDR3 length: 11 amino acids. The V gene lost 0 bases and the J gene lost 9 bases, with 9 bases spanning the gap. The germline gives CDR1 GTSNPN, CDR2 SVGIG (reference sequence). The DNA of the CDR3 is TGTGCCTGGAGTGTACGGGTGCTGCAGTACTTC. It translates to CAWSVRVLQYF.

This chain uses TRBV5-1 with TRBJ1-2; D call uncertain. Trimming stripped 0 bases from V and 8 bases from J, with 11 bases between. Germline V gene lookup returns CDR1 SGHRS and CDR2 YFSETQ. The CDR3 contains 13 residues. This CDR3 is CASSLGQRSGYTF. The CDR3 DNA reads TGCGCCAGCAGCTTGGGGCAGCGCTCGGGCTACACCTTC.

J is TRBJ2-5 and V is TRBV14, with 10 bases matching TRBD2. Germline lookup yields CDR1 SGHDN and CDR2 FVKESK. The CDR3 sequence is 17 residues long. V lost 4 bases and J lost 4; bases outside the gene matches: 12. CDR3 amino acids: CASSRAIEASGRETQYF. As DNA, the CDR3 is TGTGCCAGCAGCCGAGCTATCGAGGCTAGCGGGAGAGAGACCCAGTACTTC.

This chain uses TRBV11-2 with TRBJ2-1; 14 bases line up with TRBD2. The germline CDR1 and CDR2 sequences are SGHAT and FQNNGV. This CDR3 has 13 amino acids. J lost 14 bases, V lost 3 bases, and 3 bases had no gene match. CDR3 amino acids: CASSFVTSGGEFF. The CDR3, as DNA: TGTGCCAGCAGCTTCGTGACTAGCGGGGGGGAGTTCTTC.

The rearrangement joins TRBV6-1 to TRBJ2-1; TRBD2 matches at 10 bases. Germline CDR1 is MNHNS and CDR2 is SASEGT. CDR3 length: 15 residues. Unmatched junction bases numbered 7, after V lost 2 bases and J lost 9 bases. Here the CDR3 DNA reads TGTGCCAGCAGTGAAACAGCGGGAGGGCCTAGTGAGCAGTTCTTC. It encodes CASSETAGGPSEQFF.

The rearrangement uses TRBV11-2 and TRBJ1-2; D unresolved. CDR3 length equals 14 residues. The V end lost 0 bases, the J end lost 5 bases, and 10 bases lay between the germline ends. Germline CDR1 and CDR2: SGHAT and FQNNGV. The CDR3, as DNA: TGTGCCAGCAGCTTAGATAACAGATGGTATGGCTACACCTTC. This encodes CASSLDNRWYGYTF. The entire variable domain, with the rest obtained from reference TRBV11-2 and TRBJ1-2, is as follows: EAGVAQSPRYKIIEKRQSVAFWCNPISGHATLYWYQQILGQGPKLLIQFQNNGVVDDSQLPKDRFSAERLKGVDSTLKIQPAKLEDSAVYLCASSLDNRWYGYTFGSGTRLTVV.

The chain couples TRBV6-5 to TRBJ1-2, with 7 positions matching TRBD1. The trim removed 5 bases at V and 6 bases at J, leaving 12 bases unmatched. Germline loops: CDR1 MNHEY, CDR2 SVGAGI. The CDR3 covers 15 residues. The CDR3 bases are TGTGCCAGCAGTGTCCGACAGGGACTCGGCCATGGCTACACCTTC. As protein: CASSVRQGLGHGYTF.

The gene calls are TRBV5-1 and TRBJ2-1; the D gene is possibly TRBD1 (6 bases). Trimming left V 4 bases short and J 5 bases short, with 19 bases between. The V gene's germline CDR1 is SGHRS and CDR2 YFSETQ. The CDR3 extends over 16 amino acids. The CDR3: CASSPDVGTQDNEQFF. CDR3 bases: TGCGCCAGCAGCCCCGATGTCGGGACACAAGACAATGAGCAGTTCTTC.

The chain joins TRBV6-5 to TRBJ2-3; no reliable D call. Trimming removed 0 bases at V and 0 bases at J, with 4 bases between. There are 14 residues in the CDR3. Germline lookup yields CDR1 MNHEY and CDR2 SVGAGI. In nucleotides, the CDR3 is TGTGCCAGCAGTTACTCGGGCAGCACAGATACGCAGTATTTT. Protein: CASSYSGSTDTQYF.

The V and J genes are TRBV10-3 and TRBJ2-2; tentatively, D is TRBD1 (6 bases). V lost 7 bases, J lost 0 bases, and 12 bases lay in between. This CDR3 contains 15 residues. CDR1 is ENHRY, CDR2 SYGVKD, per germline. For the CDR3, the DNA is TGTGCCATCAAATGGGGGCCCGCGAACACCGGGGAGCTGTTTTTT. This encodes CAIKWGPANTGELFF.

This rearrangement joins TRBV19 to TRBJ2-5; 9 bases fit TRBD2. J was trimmed by 3 bases and V by 1 base; bases with no gene match: 9. The CDR3 runs 17 residues. Germline V gene sequence: CDR1 LNHDA, CDR2 SQIVND (reference sequence). The CDR3 DNA reads as TGTGCCAGTAGTATAGTCGGGGCTAGCGGGGAGGAAGAGACCCAGTACTTC. This encodes CASSIVGASGEEETQYF.

The chain couples TRBV2 to TRBJ1-2; D call uncertain. V was shortened by 3 bases and J by 2 bases, with 7 bases between the two germline ends. This CDR3 is built from 13 residues. The germline CDR1 and CDR2 sequences are SNHLY and FYNNEI. This chain's CDR3 is CASSEESNYGYTF. In nucleotides, the CDR3 is TGTGCCAGCAGTGAGGAGTCCAACTATGGCTACACCTTC.